What follows describes a single TCR beta chain. Its antigen is currently unknown. Germline CDR1 is LNHDA and CDR2 is SQIVND (reference sequence). J lost 4 bases, V lost 6 bases, and 6 bases had no gene match. The length of the CDR3 is 15 residues. Data came from immunoSEQ multiplex PCR; TCRdb stores just in-frame clones and leaves some out. The sample carries some 86,000 clones, about 90% recorded once. These data are taken from a study of T cell responses to AZD1222 COVID-19 vaccine. General study points: Spike-specific TCR breadth and depth were elevated following two AZD1222 doses. Baseline seropositivity occurred in only a handful of AZD1222 recipients. The repertoires were collected only after the peak T cell response.

This sequence was found in an adult in good health. V and J are TRBV19 and TRBJ1-5, with 10 nucleotides matching TRBD1. Sequenced material: peripheral blood, taken on day 0 of AZD1222 vaccination. The CDR3 region is CASSPGTGANQPQHF. CDR3 nucleotide sequence: TGTGCCAGTAGCCCGGGGACAGGGGCTAATCAGCCCCAGCATTTT. The whole variable domain, remainder taken from reference TRBV19 and TRBJ1-5, is DGGITQSPKYLFRKEGQNVTLSCEQNLNHDAMYWYRQDPGQGLRLIYYSQIVNDFQKGDIAEGYSVSREKKESFPLTVTSAQKNPTAFYLCASSPGTGANQPQHFGDGTRLSIL.